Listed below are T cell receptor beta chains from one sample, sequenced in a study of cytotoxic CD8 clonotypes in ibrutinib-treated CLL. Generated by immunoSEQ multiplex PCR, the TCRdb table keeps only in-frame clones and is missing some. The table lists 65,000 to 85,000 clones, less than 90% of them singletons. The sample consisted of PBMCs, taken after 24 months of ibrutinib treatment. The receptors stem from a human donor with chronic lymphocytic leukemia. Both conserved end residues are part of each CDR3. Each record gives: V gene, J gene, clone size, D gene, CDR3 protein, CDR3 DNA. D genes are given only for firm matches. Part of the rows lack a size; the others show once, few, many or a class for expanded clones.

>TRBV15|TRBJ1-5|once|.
CATSTDRPGLPLMQPQHF
TGTGCCACCAGCACAGACCGGCCGGGGTTACCCCTCATGCAGCCCCAGCATTTT
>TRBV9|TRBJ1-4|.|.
CASSAGGSQNEKLFF
TGTGCCAGCAGTGCCGGTGGCAGCCAAAATGAAAAACTGTTTTTT
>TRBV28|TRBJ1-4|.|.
CASRLQGGLGATNEKLFF
TGTGCCAGCAGGCTACAGGGTGGCTTGGGGGCAACTAATGAAAAACTGTTTTTT
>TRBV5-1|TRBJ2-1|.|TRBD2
CASSLPWTSSDEQFF
TGCGCCAGCAGCTTGCCTTGGACTAGCTCCGATGAGCAGTTCTTC
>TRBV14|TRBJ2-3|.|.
CASSPGEVADTQYF
TGTGCCAGCAGTCCTGGAGAGGTGGCAGATACGCAGTATTTT
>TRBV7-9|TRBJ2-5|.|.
CASSLKGPMMETQYF
TGTGCCAGCAGCTTAAAAGGGCCTATGATGGAGACCCAGTACTTC
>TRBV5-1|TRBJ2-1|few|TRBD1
CASSLISSGTVNEQFF
TGCGCCAGCAGCCTTATTTCATCCGGGACAGTCAATGAGCAGTTCTTC
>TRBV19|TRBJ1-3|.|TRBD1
CASSIAHRGAAGNTIYF
TGTGCCAGTAGTATAGCCCACAGGGGGGCAGCCGGAAACACCATATATTTT
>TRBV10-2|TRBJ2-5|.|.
CASSDRQETQYF
TGCGCCAGCAGTGATCGCCAAGAGACCCAGTACTTC
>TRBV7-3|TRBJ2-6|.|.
CASSFPGVGANVLTF
TGTGCCAGCAGCTTCCCAGGGGTTGGGGCCAACGTCCTGACTTTC
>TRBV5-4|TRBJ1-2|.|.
CASSLGQNYGYTF
TGTGCCAGCAGCTTGGGACAGAACTATGGCTACACCTTC
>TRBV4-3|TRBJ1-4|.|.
CASSQGVGQYNEKLFF
TGCGCCAGCAGCCAAGGGGTAGGGCAGTATAATGAAAAACTGTTTTTT
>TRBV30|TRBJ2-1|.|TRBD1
CAWSVLQGQGYNEQFF
TGTGCCTGGAGTGTACTACAGGGGCAAGGATACAATGAGCAGTTCTTC
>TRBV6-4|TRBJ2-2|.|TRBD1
CASRGQGDSGELFF
TGTGCCAGCAGGGGACAGGGGGACTCCGGGGAGCTGTTTTTT
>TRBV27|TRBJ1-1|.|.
CASSNRPNGYTEAFF
TGTGCCAGCAGTAACAGACCCAATGGGTACACTGAAGCTTTCTTT
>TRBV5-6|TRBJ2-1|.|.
CASSLFRGTTYNEQFF
TGTGCCAGCAGCTTGTTTCGCGGGACGACCTACAATGAGCAGTTCTTC
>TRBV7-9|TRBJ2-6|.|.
CASSLWGAGANVLTF
TGTGCCAGCAGCTTGTGGGGAGCTGGGGCCAACGTCCTGACTTTC
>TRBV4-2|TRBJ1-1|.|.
CASSQELGAGTEAFF
TGTGCCAGCAGCCAAGAACTGGGGGCGGGCACTGAAGCTTTCTTT
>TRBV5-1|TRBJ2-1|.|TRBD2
CASSLAGLAGVYNEQFF
TGCGCCAGCAGCTTGGCCGGGCTAGCGGGCGTCTACAATGAGCAGTTCTTC
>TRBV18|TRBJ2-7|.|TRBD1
CASSPRDSYEQYF
TGTGCCAGCTCACCCCGGGACAGCTACGAGCAGTACTTC
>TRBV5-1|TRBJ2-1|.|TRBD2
CASSSGLAGELGQFF
TGCGCCAGCAGCTCTGGACTAGCGGGAGAGCTGGGGCAGTTCTTC
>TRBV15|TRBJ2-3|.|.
CATSRVGGSTDTQYF
TGTGCCACCAGCAGAGTCGGCGGGTCCACAGATACGCAGTATTTT